This T cell receptor beta chain was sequenced during a study of metastatic and nonmetastatic thyroid tumors. At the level of the study: Repertoire comparison spanned blood and tumor or nodule tissue of malignant and benign thyroid patients. The study's findings and limits: As reported, TCR beta diversity in blood and tumor was significantly higher in malignant thyroid tumors than in benign nodules.

Original processing methods: Built for papillary thyroid cancer, a distant-metastasis classifier drew on CDR3 differences across clinicopathological groups. TCRdb reanalyzed the PCR reads with MiXCR. The V and J calls reflect TCRdb's pipeline rather than the authors' work. Of about 13,000 clones in the sample, around 35% are singletons; the top ten hold 10% to 15%. There were no patients who had received any treatment before thyroid surgery. About this clone: The target antigen is unknown.

The ends lost 5 bases at V and 6 bases at J; junction bases unmatched: 19. The germline V gene has CDR1 LNHDA and CDR2 SQIVND (reference sequence). CDR3 size: 19 residues. Input material: tumor tissue. The gene calls are TRBV19 and TRBJ1-1; 12 nucleotides match TRBD1. The TCR comes from a male donor with papillary thyroid cancer or a benign thyroid nodule (not recorded which). Some clones in this sample may be carry-over from other donors' samples. CDR3 nucleotides: TGTGCCAGTAGTTCGACGGGGGTCGGGACAGGGGGCTTTAGCGCTGAAGCTTTCTTT. It yields the protein CASSSTGVGTGGFSAEAFF. Complete variable domain (other parts from reference TRBV19 and TRBJ1-1): DGGITQSPKYLFRKEGQNVTLSCEQNLNHDAMYWYRQDPGQGLRLIYYSQIVNDFQKGDIAEGYSVSREKKESFPLTVTSAQKNPTAFYLCASSSTGVGTGGFSAEAFFGQGTRLTVV.